This is a list of T cell receptor beta chains from one sample in a study of blood T cell repertoires in COVID-19. Repertoires were generated with immunoSEQ multiplex PCR, while TCRdb's copy carries only in-frame clones and drops some. Of under 200,000 clones in the sample, around 74% were seen once. Sequencing was done on a sample of peripheral blood. The origin of the receptors is a woman in her sixties with COVID-19, enrolled during active disease. CDR3s include the opening cysteine and the closing phenylalanine or tryptophan. D genes are given only for firm matches. A clone size is listed for some rows: how often the clone was seen (once, few, many), or a class if it is expanded.

DNA: TGCGCCAGCAGTGAGCTACAGAAGAACTACGAGCAGTACTTC; CDR3: CASSELQKNYEQYF; V: TRBV10-1; J: TRBJ2-7; size: once; D: NA
DNA: TGTGCCAGCAGCTCTTGGGGAGGCAGGGGGTTAAACGAGCAGTACTTC; CDR3: CASSSWGGRGLNEQYF; V: TRBV7-2; J: TRBJ2-7; size: NA; D: NA
DNA: TGTGCCAGCAGCTTGACACAATTTTCCTACAATGAGCAGTTCTTC; CDR3: CASSLTQFSYNEQFF; V: TRBV5-5; J: TRBJ2-1; size: NA; D: NA
DNA: TGTGCCAGCAGCTTAAAGCTGGGGGGGGTGAGCTATGGGAACACTGAAGCTTTCTTT; CDR3: CASSLKLGGVSYGNTEAFF; V: TRBV7-2; J: TRBJ1-1; size: NA; D: NA
DNA: TGTGCCAGCAGTTTCCGGGGACAAAATTACGAGCAGTACTTC; CDR3: CASSFRGQNYEQYF; V: TRBV28; J: TRBJ2-7; size: NA; D: NA
DNA: TGCGCCAGCAGTGAGGGCAGGAACACTGAAGCTTTCTTT; CDR3: CASSEGRNTEAFF; V: TRBV10-2; J: TRBJ1-1; size: few; D: NA
DNA: TGTGCCACCAGCAGATCCGGGGGGCGCAACCAAGAGACCCAGTACTTC; CDR3: CATSRSGGRNQETQYF; V: TRBV15; J: TRBJ2-5; size: NA; D: NA
DNA: TGTGCCAGCAGCCAACCCCTGACAGGGGCTGGAAACACCATATATTTT; CDR3: CASSQPLTGAGNTIYF; V: TRBV6-6; J: TRBJ1-3; size: NA; D: TRBD1
DNA: TGCGCCAGCAGCTTGGCAGGGGTTAGGACTGAAGCTTTCTTT; CDR3: CASSLAGVRTEAFF; V: TRBV5-1; J: TRBJ1-1; size: NA; D: NA
DNA: TGTGCCAGCAGCGTAGCACCCACGGGGGGTAATGAAAAACTGTTTTTT; CDR3: CASSVAPTGGNEKLFF; V: TRBV9; J: TRBJ1-4; size: NA; D: NA
DNA: TGTGCCAGCAGTACCGACAGGGGAAATTCACCCCTCCACTTT; CDR3: CASSTDRGNSPLHF; V: TRBV6-5; J: TRBJ1-6; size: NA; D: TRBD1
DNA: TGCGCCAGCAGCGGAAACGACAGGGATCCGTATAACGGGAACACTGAAGCTTTCTTT; CDR3: CASSGNDRDPYNGNTEAFF; V: TRBV5-1; J: TRBJ1-1; size: once; D: TRBD1
DNA: TGTGCCAGCAGCCTGGGGGCCAACTATGGCTACACCTTC; CDR3: CASSLGANYGYTF; V: TRBV2; J: TRBJ1-2; size: once; D: NA
DNA: TGCGCCAGCAGCTTAGCCGGGACTAGCAAGGAGACCCAGTACTTC; CDR3: CASSLAGTSKETQYF; V: TRBV5-1; J: TRBJ2-5; size: NA; D: TRBD2
DNA: TGTGCCAGCAGTTTATGGAGTTCGGGGACTAAGGAAAAACTGTTTTTT; CDR3: CASSLWSSGTKEKLFF; V: TRBV28; J: TRBJ1-4; size: NA; D: NA
DNA: TGTGCCAGCAGCCTCGGGGACAATGAGCAGTTCTTC; CDR3: CASSLGDNEQFF; V: TRBV5-6; J: TRBJ2-1; size: few; D: NA
DNA: TGTGCCAGCAGCCCCATGCTAGGCGGGACCGGTTCCTACAATGAGCAGTTCTTC; CDR3: CASSPMLGGTGSYNEQFF; V: TRBV5-4; J: TRBJ2-1; size: NA; D: NA
DNA: TGTGCCAGCAGTTTAGGTTCAGGAGGTAATTCACCCCTCCACTTT; CDR3: CASSLGSGGNSPLHF; V: TRBV27; J: TRBJ1-6; size: NA; D: NA
DNA: TGTGCCAGCAGCCCATGGACAGCATCCTACGAGCAGTACTTC; CDR3: CASSPWTASYEQYF; V: TRBV9; J: TRBJ2-7; size: many; D: NA
DNA: TGTGCCTGGACCGGGACAGGGGATTCACCCCTCCACTTT; CDR3: CAWTGTGDSPLHF; V: TRBV30; J: TRBJ1-6; size: few; D: TRBD1
DNA: TGCAGCGATGAACCACGGGGGGTAGGAAATGAAAAACTGTTTTTT; CDR3: CSDEPRGVGNEKLFF; V: TRBV29-1; J: TRBJ1-4; size: NA; D: NA
DNA: TGCGCCAGCAGCAGGCGGGGGACAGGGGCTGTTGGCTACACCTTC; CDR3: CASSRRGTGAVGYTF; V: TRBV5-1; J: TRBJ1-2; size: NA; D: TRBD1
DNA: TGTGCCATCAGGGACAGCGCTAGCACAGATACGCAGTATTTT; CDR3: CAIRDSASTDTQYF; V: TRBV10-3; J: TRBJ2-3; size: NA; D: NA
DNA: TGTGCCAGCAGTAAAGGGGGCGGGAGCTCCTACAATGAGCAGTTCTTC; CDR3: CASSKGGGSSYNEQFF; V: TRBV21-1; J: TRBJ2-1; size: many; D: NA
DNA: TGCGCCAGCAGCCAAGCCGGACAGTCCCTAGCCAAAAACATTCAGTACTTC; CDR3: CASSQAGQSLAKNIQYF; V: TRBV4-1; J: TRBJ2-4; size: NA; D: NA
DNA: TGCAGCGTTGAACCAGGGTTCGCTTACAATGAGCAGTTCTTC; CDR3: CSVEPGFAYNEQFF; V: TRBV29-1; J: TRBJ2-1; size: NA; D: NA
DNA: TGTGCCAGCAGCTTATCCGACAGGGGTTCGGCCGGCTACACCTTC; CDR3: CASSLSDRGSAGYTF; V: TRBV7-9; J: TRBJ1-2; size: NA; D: TRBD1
DNA: TGTGCCAGCACTAGGACAGGGGGCCCATATAGCAATCAGCCCCAGCATTTT; CDR3: CASTRTGGPYSNQPQHF; V: TRBV28; J: TRBJ1-5; size: NA; D: TRBD1
DNA: TGCGCCAGCAGTGGTGGCAGGGGGAGCGCCGGGGAGCTGTTTTTT; CDR3: CASSGGRGSAGELFF; V: TRBV10-2; J: TRBJ2-2; size: NA; D: TRBD1
DNA: TGTGCCAGCAGTCAGGGGCGCAATCAGCCCCAGCATTTT; CDR3: CASSQGRNQPQHF; V: TRBV6-5; J: TRBJ1-5; size: NA; D: NA
DNA: TGTGCCATCAGTGCTGTCCAGGGACAAGAGACCCAGTACTTC; CDR3: CAISAVQGQETQYF; V: TRBV10-3; J: TRBJ2-5; size: NA; D: NA
DNA: TGTGCCAGCAGTCGTGGACAGGGGAGAGGTGAAAAACTGTTTTTT; CDR3: CASSRGQGRGEKLFF; V: TRBV2; J: TRBJ1-4; size: NA; D: TRBD1
DNA: TGTGCCAGCGGACTAACAGGGGGAACGCAGTATTTT; CDR3: CASGLTGGTQYF; V: TRBV27; J: TRBJ2-3; size: NA; D: TRBD1